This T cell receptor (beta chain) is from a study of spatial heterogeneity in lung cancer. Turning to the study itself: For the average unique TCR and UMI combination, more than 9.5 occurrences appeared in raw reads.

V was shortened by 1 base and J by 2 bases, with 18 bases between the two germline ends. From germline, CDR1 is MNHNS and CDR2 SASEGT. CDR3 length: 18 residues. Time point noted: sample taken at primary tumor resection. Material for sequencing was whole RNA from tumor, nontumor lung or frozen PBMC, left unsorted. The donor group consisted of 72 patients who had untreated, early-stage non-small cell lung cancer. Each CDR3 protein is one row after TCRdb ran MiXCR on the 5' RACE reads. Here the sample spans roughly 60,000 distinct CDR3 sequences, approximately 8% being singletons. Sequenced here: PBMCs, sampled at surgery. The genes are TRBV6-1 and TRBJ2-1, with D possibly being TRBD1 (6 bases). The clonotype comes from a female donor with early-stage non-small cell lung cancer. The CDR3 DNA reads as TGTGCCAGCAGTGAAGAGGGGGTTCAGGGGTCCCCCTACAATGAGCAGTTCTTC. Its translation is CASSEEGVQGSPYNEQFF.